Listed below are T cell receptor beta chains from one sample, sequenced in a study of vaccination effects on CD4 cells after COVID-19. Here immunoSEQ multiplex PCR was the method, and the copy in TCRdb shows in-frame clones only, minus some. The sample comprises about 79,000 clones, 60% to 80% of which are singletons, and around 1.5% rests with the top ten. Their cognate antigens are unknown. This material consisted of CD4+ T cells from PBMCs cultured with HCoV-229E spike peptides, taken before COVID-19 vaccination. These receptors all stem from a human donor who received a COVID-19 vaccine. The CDR3 runs from the conserved cysteine through the conserved F or W. A D gene is named only where the DNA matches it firmly. The listing skips clone size in some rows; elsewhere it reads once, few, many or a size class.

cdr3_length clone_size j_call v_call d_call cdr3_nt cdr3_aa
12 NA TRBJ1-5 TRBV10-3 NA TGTGCCACTGGTTCTAATAATCAGCCCCAGCATTTT CATGSNNQPQHF
13 NA TRBJ2-6 TRBV25-1 NA TGTGCCAGCAGCAATTCTGGGGCCAACGTCCTGACTTTC CASSNSGANVLTF
19 NA TRBJ2-6 TRBV21-1 NA TGTGCCAGCAGCAAAGCGCTTTGGACAGGGGGTGAAGTAGCCAACGTCCTGACTTTC CASSKALWTGGEVANVLTF
13 NA TRBJ2-4 TRBV18 NA TGTGCCAGCTCACCTTTGGCCAAAAACATTCAGTACTTC CASSPLAKNIQYF
11 NA TRBJ2-5 TRBV5-6 NA TGTGCCAGCAGCTCAGGGGAGACCCAGTACTTC CASSSGETQYF
13 NA TRBJ2-5 TRBV19 NA TGTGCCAGTAGTCGGACAGACCAAGAGACCCAGTACTTC CASSRTDQETQYF
15 NA TRBJ2-3 TRBV3-1/TRBV3-2 TRBD1 TGTGCCAGCAGCCAAGGGGACAGAACCACAGATACGCAGTATTTT CASSQGDRTTDTQYF
13 NA TRBJ1-1 TRBV2 TRBD1 TGTGCCAGCAGATCGACAGGGACCACTGAAGCTTTCTTT CASRSTGTTEAFF
14 NA TRBJ2-3 TRBV5-1 NA TGCGCCAGCAGCTTCGGGGCAGGCACAGATACGCAGTATTTT CASSFGAGTDTQYF
15 NA TRBJ2-5 TRBV5-1 TRBD2 TGCGCCAGCACCCTAGGGACTAGCGTTCAAGAGACCCAGTACTTC CASTLGTSVQETQYF
15 NA TRBJ2-3 TRBV9 NA TGTGCCAGCAGCGCTCGACTAGGAGGCACAGATACGCAGTATTTT CASSARLGGTDTQYF
21 few TRBJ2-1 TRBV2 TRBD2 TGTGCCAGCAGTGATCAAAGGGGACTAGCGGGGGGGCCGAGCTCCTACAATGAGCAGTTCTTC CASSDQRGLAGGPSSYNEQFF
13 NA TRBJ1-2 TRBV28 NA TGTGCCAGCACCCTTAGGACTAACTATGGCTACACCTTC CASTLRTNYGYTF
17 NA TRBJ1-6 TRBV5-1 NA TGCGCCAGCAGCTTGCAGTCCCCACAGGGCACTAATTCACCCCTCCACTTT CASSLQSPQGTNSPLHF
14 few TRBJ2-1 TRBV2 NA TGTGCCACCTCTCTTGGAGGGGCGGCGTTGGAGCAGTTCTTC CATSLGGAALEQFF
15 NA TRBJ1-1 TRBV9 NA TGTGCCAGCAGCGTTTTACAGGGCCGGAACACTGAAGCTTTCTTT CASSVLQGRNTEAFF
15 few TRBJ2-2 TRBV11-2 TRBD1 TGTGCCAGCAGCTTGACAGGGGCGGGCACCGGGGAGCTGTTTTTT CASSLTGAGTGELFF
19 NA TRBJ2-3 TRBV7-2 TRBD2 TGTGCCAGCAGCTCCGCGGGATGGCGGGGGGCCTCTAGCACAGATACGCAGTATTTT CASSSAGWRGASSTDTQYF
16 NA TRBJ2-4 TRBV6-1 TRBD2 TGTGCCAGCAGTGCGGGACTAGCGGGGGCCGACGGCATTCAGTACTTC CASSAGLAGADGIQYF
13 NA TRBJ2-3 TRBV5-6 NA TGTGCCAGCAGCTTGACTAGGACAGATACGCAGTATTTT CASSLTRTDTQYF
16 few TRBJ1-4 TRBV7-2 TRBD1 TGTGCCAGCGAGTCGGGACAGGGGGCGATGGATGAAAAACTGTTTTTT CASESGQGAMDEKLFF
14 NA TRBJ2-5 TRBV9 TRBD2 TGTGCCAGCAGCGTAGCCGGGGGGATCGAGACCCAGTACTTC CASSVAGGIETQYF
13 NA TRBJ2-5 TRBV18 TRBD1 TGTGCCAGCTCTCGGGACAGTCAAGAGACCCAGTACTTC CASSRDSQETQYF
15 once TRBJ2-2 TRBV9 TRBD2 TGTGCCAGCAGCCGGTCGGGGAGGGTTACCGGGGAGCTGTTTTTT CASSRSGRVTGELFF